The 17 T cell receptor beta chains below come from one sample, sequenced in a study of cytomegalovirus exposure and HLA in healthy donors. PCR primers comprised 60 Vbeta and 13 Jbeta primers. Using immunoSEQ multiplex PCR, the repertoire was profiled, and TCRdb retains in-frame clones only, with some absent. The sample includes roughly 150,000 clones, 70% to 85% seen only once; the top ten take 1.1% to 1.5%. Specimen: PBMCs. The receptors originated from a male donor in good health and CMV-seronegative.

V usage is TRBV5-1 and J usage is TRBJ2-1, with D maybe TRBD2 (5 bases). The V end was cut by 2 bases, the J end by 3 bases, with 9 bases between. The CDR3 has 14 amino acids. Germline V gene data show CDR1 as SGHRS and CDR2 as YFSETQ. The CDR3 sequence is CASSFHAGYNEQFF. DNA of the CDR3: TGCGCCAGCAGCTTCCATGCGGGCTACAATGAGCAGTTCTTC.

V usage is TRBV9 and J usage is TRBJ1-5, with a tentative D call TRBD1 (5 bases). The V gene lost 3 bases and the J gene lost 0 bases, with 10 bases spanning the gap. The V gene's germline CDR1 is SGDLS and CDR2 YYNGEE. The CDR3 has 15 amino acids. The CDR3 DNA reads TGTGCCAGCAGCGCCCAGGGTTATAGCAATCAGCCCCAGCATTTT. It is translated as CASSAQGYSNQPQHF.

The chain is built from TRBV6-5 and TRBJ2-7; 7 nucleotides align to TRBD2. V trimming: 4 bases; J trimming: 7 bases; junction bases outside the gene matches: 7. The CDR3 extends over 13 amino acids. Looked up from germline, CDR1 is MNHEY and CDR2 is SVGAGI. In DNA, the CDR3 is TGTGCCAGCAGTTTCCCCCCCGGGGGGGAGCAGTACTTC. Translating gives CASSFPPGGEQYF.

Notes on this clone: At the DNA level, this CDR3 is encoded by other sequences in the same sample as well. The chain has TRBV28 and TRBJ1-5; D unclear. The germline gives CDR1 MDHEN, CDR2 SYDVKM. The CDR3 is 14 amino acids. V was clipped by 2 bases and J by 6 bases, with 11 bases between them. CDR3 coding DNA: TGTGCCAGCAGTTTAAGACAATCCGGTCAGCCCCAGCATTTT. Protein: CASSLRQSGQPQHF.

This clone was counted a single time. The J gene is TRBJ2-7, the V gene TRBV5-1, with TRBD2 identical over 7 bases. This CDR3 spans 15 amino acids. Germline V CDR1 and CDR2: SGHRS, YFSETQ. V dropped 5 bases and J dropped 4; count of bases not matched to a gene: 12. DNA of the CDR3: TGCGCCAGCAGTACCCCGGGGAGGGGAAGTTACGAGCAGTACTTC. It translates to CASSTPGRGSYEQYF.

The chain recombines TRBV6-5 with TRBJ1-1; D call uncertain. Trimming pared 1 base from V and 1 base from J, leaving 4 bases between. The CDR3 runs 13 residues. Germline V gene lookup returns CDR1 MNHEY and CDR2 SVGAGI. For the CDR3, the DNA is TGTGCCAGCAGTTACTTCGGGAACACTGAAGCTTTCTTT. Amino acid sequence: CASSYFGNTEAFF.

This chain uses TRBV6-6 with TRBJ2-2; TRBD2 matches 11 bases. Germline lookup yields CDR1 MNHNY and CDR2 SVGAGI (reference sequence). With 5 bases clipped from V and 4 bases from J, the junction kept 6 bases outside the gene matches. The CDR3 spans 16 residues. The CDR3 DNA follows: TGTGCCAGCAGTCCACTAGCGGGGGCGGGCACCGGGGAGCTGTTTTTT. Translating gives CASSPLAGAGTGELFF.

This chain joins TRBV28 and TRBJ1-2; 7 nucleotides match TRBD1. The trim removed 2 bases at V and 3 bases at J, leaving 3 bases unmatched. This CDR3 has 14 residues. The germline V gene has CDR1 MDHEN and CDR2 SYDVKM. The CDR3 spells CASSLPDRDYGYTF. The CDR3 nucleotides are TGTGCCAGCAGTTTACCTGACAGGGACTATGGCTACACCTTC.

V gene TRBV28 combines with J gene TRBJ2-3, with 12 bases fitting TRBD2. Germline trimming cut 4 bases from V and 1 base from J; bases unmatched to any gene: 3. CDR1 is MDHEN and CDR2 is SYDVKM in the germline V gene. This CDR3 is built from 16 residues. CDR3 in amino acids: CASSSRTSGGTDTQYF. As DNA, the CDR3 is TGTGCCAGCAGTTCTCGGACTAGCGGGGGCACAGATACGCAGTATTTT.

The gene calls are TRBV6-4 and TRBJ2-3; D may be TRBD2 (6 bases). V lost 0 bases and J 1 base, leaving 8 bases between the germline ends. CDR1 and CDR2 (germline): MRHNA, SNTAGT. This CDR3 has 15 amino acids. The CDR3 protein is CASSDSGTGTDTQYF. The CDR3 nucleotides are TGTGCCAGCAGTGACTCTGGGACTGGCACAGATACGCAGTATTTT.

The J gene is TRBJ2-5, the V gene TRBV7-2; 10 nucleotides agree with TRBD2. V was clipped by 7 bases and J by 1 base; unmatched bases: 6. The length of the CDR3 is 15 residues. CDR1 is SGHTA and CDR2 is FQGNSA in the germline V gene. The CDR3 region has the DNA TGTGCCAGCATCTTTAGCGGGGGGATCCAAGAGACCCAGTACTTC. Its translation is CASIFSGGIQETQYF.

The DNA of the CDR3 is TGCGCCAGCAGCTTTATAGAGAACACTGAAGCTTTCTTT. The encoded protein is CASSFIENTEAFF. This chain links TRBV5-1 with TRBJ1-1; D gene unclear. From germline, CDR1 is SGHRS and CDR2 YFSETQ. Trimming removed 2 bases at V and 1 base at J, with 6 bases between. CDR3 length equals 13 residues.

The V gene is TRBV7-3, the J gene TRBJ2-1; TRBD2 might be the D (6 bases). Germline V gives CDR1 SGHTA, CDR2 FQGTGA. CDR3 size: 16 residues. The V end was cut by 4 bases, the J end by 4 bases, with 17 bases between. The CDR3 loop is CASSSNWGGKYNEQFF. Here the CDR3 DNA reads TGTGCCAGCAGCTCAAACTGGGGCGGGAAGTACAATGAGCAGTTCTTC.

The CDR3 DNA is TGTGCCAGTTCCAGGGGGAACACTGAAGCTTTCTTT. Its protein is CASSRGNTEAFF. The chain recombines TRBV25-1 with TRBJ1-1, with D perhaps matching TRBD1 (6 bases). The CDR3 spans 12 residues. The germline V gene encodes CDR1 MGHDK and CDR2 SYGVNS. Trimming stripped 9 bases from V and 1 base from J, with 9 bases between.

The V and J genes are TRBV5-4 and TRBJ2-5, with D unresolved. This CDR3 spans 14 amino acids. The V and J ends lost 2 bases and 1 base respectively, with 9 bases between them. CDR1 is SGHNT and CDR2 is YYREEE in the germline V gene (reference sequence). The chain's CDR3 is CASSFGRFQETQYF. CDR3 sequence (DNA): TGTGCCAGCAGCTTCGGTCGCTTCCAAGAGACCCAGTACTTC.

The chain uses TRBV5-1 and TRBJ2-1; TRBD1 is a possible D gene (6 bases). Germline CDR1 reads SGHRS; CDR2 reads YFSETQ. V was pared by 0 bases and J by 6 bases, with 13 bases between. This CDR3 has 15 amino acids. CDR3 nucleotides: TGCGCCAGCAGCTTGGTCAGGGGCGCTGGCAATGAGCAGTTCTTC. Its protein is CASSLVRGAGNEQFF.

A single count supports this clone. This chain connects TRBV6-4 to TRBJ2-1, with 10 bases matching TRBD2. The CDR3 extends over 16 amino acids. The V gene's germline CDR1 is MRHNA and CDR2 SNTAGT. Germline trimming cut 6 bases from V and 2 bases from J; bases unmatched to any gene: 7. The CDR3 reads CASSLGGTSAYNEQFF. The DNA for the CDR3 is TGTGCCAGCAGCCTGGGGGGGACTAGCGCCTACAATGAGCAGTTCTTC.